The entry below gives a single T cell receptor (beta chain) sequence along with its context. Unsorted PBMC DNA was sequenced on ten immunoSEQ deep assay plates. This table comes from immunoSEQ multiplex PCR, and its TCRdb copy is limited to in-frame clones, with some not included. The sample holds hundreds of thousands of clones, around 78% seen once. The V gene lost 0 bases and the J gene lost 5 bases, with 13 bases spanning the gap. Germline CDR1 reads GTSNPN; CDR2 reads SVGIG (reference sequence). This CDR3 contains 14 residues. The data were obtained in a study of shared clonotypes between healthy human individuals.

The V gene is TRBV30, the J gene TRBJ1-2; possibly TRBD1 for D (6 bases). The sequence derives from a woman aged 40 to 50 in good health. Some clones in this sample may be carry-over from other donors' samples. The sample was PBMCs. CDR3 in amino acids: CAWSVGGPSYGYTF. The CDR3 bases are TGTGCCTGGAGTGTAGGGGGACCTAGTTATGGCTACACCTTC.